This entry lists 9 T cell receptor beta chains sequenced from one sample in a study of shared clonotypes between healthy human individuals. Assay: immunoSEQ multiplex PCR; the TCRdb copy retains only in-frame clones and omits some. The table lists 450,000 to 500,000 clones, 81% of them singletons. The specimen was PBMCs. These receptors came from a woman aged 40 to 50 in good health. Some clones in this sample may be carry-over from other donors' samples.

This sequence joins TRBV27 and TRBJ2-7; 11 nucleotides line up with TRBD2. Germline V gives CDR1 MNHEY, CDR2 SMNVEV (reference sequence). Trimming cost V 4 bases and J 2 bases; bases outside gene matches: 4. The CDR3 spans 15 residues. The CDR3 nucleotides read TGTGCCAGCAGTTCCCCTAGCGGGAGGACCTACGAGCAGTACTTC. The encoded protein is CASSSPSGRTYEQYF.

This clone is a singleton in its sample. The J gene is TRBJ2-7, the V gene TRBV20-1; D gene uncertain. Germline-derived CDR1 and CDR2 are DFQATT and SNEGSKA (reference sequence). The CDR3 length is 11 residues. Trimming left V 1 base short and J 2 bases short, with 3 bases between. Written as DNA, the CDR3 is TGCAGTGCTAGAGCAACCTACGAGCAGTACTTC. As protein: CSARATYEQYF.

In its sample, this clone was seen many times. This sample includes further DNA sequences coding for the same CDR3. The V gene is TRBV9, the J gene TRBJ2-1; a weak D match, TRBD1 (6 bases). V was pared by 0 bases and J by 5 bases, with 12 bases between. The CDR3 is 15 amino acids. From germline, CDR1 is SGDLS and CDR2 YYNGEE. CDR3 sequence reads: CASSVAVWDNNEQFF. CDR3 nucleotide sequence: TGTGCCAGCAGCGTAGCGGTCTGGGACAACAATGAGCAGTTCTTC.

Concerning this clone: A far larger clone is a single base away, which makes a read error likely. The sample carries other DNA sequences with the same CDR3. J is TRBJ2-5 and V is TRBV30, with 8 bases aligning to TRBD1. The CDR3 is made up of 13 amino acids. The V gene's germline CDR1 is GTSNPN and CDR2 SVGIG (reference sequence). With V trimmed by 6 bases and J by 5 bases, 8 bases remained unmatched. The CDR3 DNA sequence: TGTGCCTGTAACAGGGGGTTTGGGGAGACCCAGTACTTC. It yields the protein CACNRGFGETQYF.

CDR3 sequence: CASSMPAGAATNEKLFF. In DNA, the CDR3 is TGTGCCAGTAGTATGCCAGCAGGAGCAGCAACTAATGAAAAACTGTTTTTT. The rearrangement uses TRBV19 and TRBJ1-4; D unresolved. Germline V lookup: CDR1 LNHDA, CDR2 SQIVND (reference sequence). The V and J ends lost 3 bases and 0 bases respectively, with 14 bases between them. The CDR3 runs to 17 residues.

Concerning this clone itself: A far larger clone is just one base off, so this is likely a read error. This chain links TRBV30 with TRBJ2-5, with D perhaps given as TRBD1 or TRBD2 (5 bases each). CDR3 length equals 16 residues. Per the germline V gene, CDR1 is GTSNPN and CDR2 is SVGIG (reference sequence). The V end lost 5 bases, the J end lost 4 bases, and 23 bases lay between the germline ends. As DNA, the CDR3 is TGTGCCTGGGCTCTTGATGGGGGATCTATTGGAGAGACCCAGTACTTC. Amino acids: CAWALDGGSIGETQYF.

This sequence joins TRBV29-1 and TRBJ2-5; a weak D match, TRBD2 (6 bases). Trimming pared 7 bases from V and 0 bases from J, leaving 9 bases between. There are 12 residues in the CDR3. Germline V gene sequence: CDR1 SQVTM, CDR2 ANQGSEA. The CDR3 spells CSGGRNQETQYF. The CDR3 DNA reads TGCAGCGGAGGGAGGAACCAAGAGACCCAGTACTTC.

The chain recombines TRBV5-1 with TRBJ1-2, with D perhaps matching TRBD1 (5 bases). The CDR3 has 14 amino acids. Germline assignment: CDR1 SGHRS and CDR2 YFSETQ. V was shortened by 0 bases and J by 4 bases, with 10 bases between the two germline ends. The CDR3 loop is CASSLDGGGYGYTF. The CDR3 DNA sequence: TGCGCCAGCAGCTTGGACGGGGGAGGCTATGGCTACACCTTC.

On this clone itself: A much larger clone sits a single nucleotide away, making a read error possible. In the same sample, other DNA sequences code for this CDR3. This chain connects TRBV4-3 to TRBJ2-3; no firm D call. The CDR3 has 15 amino acids. CDR1 is LGHNA, CDR2 YSLEER, per germline. The CDR3 loop reads CASSQDGRIGDTQYF. Here the CDR3 DNA reads TGCGCCAGCAGCCAAGACGGGCGTATAGGCGATACGCAGTATTTC.